This TCR beta chain was retrieved from a study of blood T cells in healthy people across ages. Together with a sample-barcoded 5' primer, a J-beta primer mix was included in a second PCR lasting 7 to 11 cycles. Sequencing of every sample gave 3 million or more CDR3-containing paired-end reads. TCRdb used MiXCR to reprocess the 5' RACE reads, holding one entry per CDR3 protein. The sample records around 1,000,000 distinct CDR3 sequences, 35% to 45% being singletons. Healthy Caucasian individuals from Russia aged about 6 to 95 were enrolled as donors. Trimming cost V 1 base and J 2 bases, with 12 bases left between them. Germline values: CDR1 PRHDT, CDR2 FYEKMQ (reference sequence). This CDR3 comprises 16 residues.

Sequenced sample: blood. The sequence derives from a young man in good health. The V gene is TRBV13, the J gene TRBJ2-1; maybe TRBD2 (6 bases). The CDR3 nucleotides read TGTGCCAGCAGCTTAGCCCCACTAGCAACCTACAATGAGCAGTTCTTC. It translates to CASSLAPLATYNEQFF.